This T cell receptor (beta chain) was found in a study of early T cells in non-severe SARS-CoV-2 infection. Study details: Bulk RNA from unsorted whole blood was sequenced; chains were unpaired. Study results and caveats: Matching results from VDJdb favored anti-spike CD8 responses, leaving private and CD4 specificities undetected.

Individually, cDNA molecules had unique molecular identifiers attached to them. Via MiXCR, TCRdb re-called the 5' RACE reads, giving one row per CDR3 protein. This table holds roughly 25,000 distinct CDR3 sequences, approximately 4% found once. This clonotype was seen at least ten times. Its antigen is as yet unknown. The germline V and J ends were trimmed by 0 bases and 6 bases, with 6 bases remaining between them. The CDR3 length is 13 residues. Germline loops: CDR1 MNHEY, CDR2 SMNVEV (reference sequence). Specimen: whole blood. This rearrangement joins TRBV27 to TRBJ2-1; D is unclear. The clonotype originates from an adult who was a healthcare worker with PCR-confirmed SARS-CoV-2 infection or an uninfected control (not recorded which). In DNA form, the CDR3 reads TGTGCCAGCAGTTTATCGGGAAGCAATGAGCAGTTCTTC. Protein sequence: CASSLSGSNEQFF.